The 18 T cell receptor beta chains presented below share a single source sample, sequenced in a study of blood T cell repertoires in COVID-19. Sequenced by immunoSEQ multiplex PCR; TCRdb stores in-frame clones only, minus some. The sample consists of 200,000 to 250,000 clones, 65% to 85% of them appearing once. Sequencing used peripheral blood. These receptors were taken from a woman in her 30s with COVID-19, enrolled during active disease.

The genes are TRBV2 and TRBJ1-2, with D unresolved. Germline V gives CDR1 SNHLY, CDR2 FYNNEI. The CDR3 sequence is 15 residues long. V lost 7 bases and J 3 bases, leaving 18 bases between the germline ends. CDR3 residues: CASKSADLLYYGYTF. The CDR3 DNA is TGTGCCAGCAAGTCTGCGGATCTCCTCTACTATGGCTACACCTTC.

This clone has only one observation. This chain uses TRBV28 with TRBJ2-3, with D unresolved. V lost 6 bases, J lost 5 bases, and 9 bases lay in between. CDR1 and CDR2 (germline): MDHEN, SYDVKM. The CDR3 is made up of 12 amino acids. The CDR3 region has the DNA TGTGCCAGCAGCACTTTGGTAGATACGCAGTATTTT. Translated, it gives CASSTLVDTQYF.

The chain recombines TRBV14 with TRBJ1-2; D might be TRBD1 (5 bases). CDR1 is SGHDN and CDR2 is FVKESK in the germline V gene. This CDR3 has 15 residues. The germline V and J ends were trimmed by 1 base and 6 bases, with 15 bases remaining between them. The CDR3 sequence: CASSQAATGVNGYTF. As DNA, the CDR3 is TGTGCCAGCAGCCAAGCAGCTACGGGGGTCAATGGCTACACCTTC.

The rearrangement links TRBV12-3 or TRBV12-4 to TRBJ2-3, with unresolved D. The germline V and J ends were trimmed by 2 bases and 6 bases, with 3 bases remaining between them. CDR3 size: 11 residues. The CDR3 sequence is CASSLSDTQYF. CDR3 DNA: TGTGCCAGCAGTTTATCGGATACGCAGTATTTT.

The chain uses TRBV11-2 and TRBJ1-3, with TRBD1 identical over 9 bases. This CDR3 contains 17 residues. Trimming cost V 5 bases and J 0 bases; bases outside gene matches: 8. Germline V lookup: CDR1 SGHAT, CDR2 FQNNGV. The CDR3 protein is CASSPGDRVHSGNTIYF. The CDR3 region has the DNA TGTGCCAGCAGCCCGGGGGACAGGGTACACTCTGGAAACACCATATATTTT. The full variable domain, rest sourced from reference TRBV11-2 and TRBJ1-3, is EAGVAQSPRYKIIEKRQSVAFWCNPISGHATLYWYQQILGQGPKLLIQFQNNGVVDDSQLPKDRFSAERLKGVDSTLKIQPAKLEDSAVYLCASSPGDRVHSGNTIYFGEGSWLTVV.

The chain links TRBV7-9 to TRBJ2-5; D possibly corresponds to TRBD2 (5 bases). CDR1 SEHNR and CDR2 FQNEAQ come from the germline V gene (reference sequence). With 1 base removed from V and 1 base from J, the gap between germline ends came to 7 bases. The CDR3 loop spans 14 amino acids. The CDR3 sequence is CASSLGSAQETQYF. In DNA form, the CDR3 reads TGTGCCAGCAGCTTAGGTAGCGCCCAAGAGACCCAGTACTTC.

The chain is built from TRBV5-1 and TRBJ2-7; TRBD2 matches at 10 bases. With V trimmed by 4 bases and J by 0 bases, 4 bases remained unmatched. This CDR3 comprises 15 residues. CDR1 and CDR2 from the germline V gene are SGHRS and YFSETQ. In DNA, the CDR3 is TGCGCCAGCAGCCTACTAGCGGGGAGCTCCTACGAGCAGTACTTC. Translation: CASSLLAGSSYEQYF.

The V and J genes are TRBV7-9 and TRBJ2-7; possible D gene TRBD1, 6 bases. The germline V gene encodes CDR1 SEHNR and CDR2 FQNEAQ (reference sequence). V was clipped by 1 base and J by 9 bases, with 16 bases between them. The CDR3 has 14 amino acids. In nucleotides, the CDR3 is TGTGCCAGCAGCTTAGGAGAGACAGGTAGGCGGCAGTACTTC. This sequence encodes CASSLGETGRRQYF.

As to this clone: A junction boundary mismatches the germline segment, possibly from a read error. This chain connects TRBV6-6 to TRBJ2-5; possible D gene TRBD1, 6 bases. CDR1 MNHNY and CDR2 SVGAGI come from the germline V gene (reference sequence). CDR3 length equals 14 residues. The CDR3 spells CASSYSDREETQYF. The CDR3 DNA follows: TGTGCCAGCAGCTACTCGGACAGAGAAGAGACCCAGTACTTC.

The chain recombines TRBV19 with TRBJ2-3; 7 positions match TRBD1. The CDR3 length is 14 residues. Germline lookup yields CDR1 LNHDA and CDR2 SQIVND (reference sequence). V gave up 5 bases and J gave up 7 bases; unmatched junction bases: 9. The CDR3 region is CASSAGTVGNTQYF. The CDR3, as DNA: TGTGCCAGTAGTGCCGGGACAGTTGGAAATACGCAGTATTTT.

The CDR3 DNA is TGTGCCATCACCGTGGACAGGGACTATGGCTACACCTTC. It yields the protein CAITVDRDYGYTF. The chain uses TRBV10-3 and TRBJ1-2, with 8 bases matching TRBD1. The V gene end was trimmed by 7 bases and the J gene end by 3 bases; junction bases not matched to a gene: 4. The germline CDR1 and CDR2 sequences are ENHRY and SYGVKD. The CDR3 extends over 13 amino acids.

The chain uses TRBV7-2 and TRBJ2-5; 8 bases match TRBD1. V gave up 0 bases and J gave up 5 bases; unmatched junction bases: 8. In germline, CDR1 is SGHTA, CDR2 FQGNSA. The CDR3 length is 16 residues. The CDR3 reads CASSLAQGARLETQYF. The CDR3 nucleotides read TGTGCCAGCAGCTTAGCTCAGGGGGCGCGTCTTGAGACCCAGTACTTC.

The rearrangement links TRBV19 to TRBJ1-1; possible D gene TRBD1, 5 bases. The CDR3 extends over 11 amino acids. Per the germline V gene, CDR1 is LNHDA and CDR2 is SQIVND (reference sequence). V was cut by 8 bases and J by 1 base, with 5 bases left in between. In nucleotides, the CDR3 is TGTGCCAGTCAGGGGAACACTGAAGCTTTCTTT. Its translation is CASQGNTEAFF.

The rearrangement joins TRBV7-9 to TRBJ2-1; tentatively, D is TRBD2 (6 bases). Germline lookup yields CDR1 SEHNR and CDR2 FQNEAQ (reference sequence). V dropped 5 bases and J dropped 2 bases, with 13 bases sitting between them. The CDR3 consists of 15 residues. CDR3 sequence: CASSPDSGPYNEQFF. The CDR3, as DNA: TGTGCCAGCAGCCCGGATAGCGGACCCTACAATGAGCAGTTCTTC.

This rearrangement joins TRBV27 to TRBJ1-1; a weak D match, TRBD1 (5 bases). This CDR3 region has 15 residues. Germline V gene sequence: CDR1 MNHEY, CDR2 SMNVEV (reference sequence). Trimming took 5 bases from V and 4 from J, leaving 17 bases between them. CDR3 loop: CASSMMTAGGTEAFF. The CDR3 bases are TGTGCCAGCAGTATGATGACAGCCGGGGGCACTGAAGCTTTCTTT.

V is TRBV19 and J is TRBJ1-4, with 8 positions matching TRBD1. Germline lookup yields CDR1 LNHDA and CDR2 SQIVND (reference sequence). The CDR3 is 15 amino acids. With 5 bases clipped from V and 5 bases from J, the junction kept 7 bases outside the gene matches. The CDR3 DNA reads as TGTGCCAGTAGTTCCGGACAGGGCGCGAATGAAAAACTGTTTTTT. Amino acids: CASSSGQGANEKLFF.

This clone was recorded once. This rearrangement joins TRBV7-6 to TRBJ1-5, with D maybe TRBD1 (5 bases). Trimming removed 1 base from V and 7 bases from J, with 11 bases in between. CDR1 SGHVS and CDR2 FNYEAQ come from the germline V gene. This CDR3 comprises 14 residues. CDR3 in DNA: TGTGCCAGCAGCTTAGGGGGCGAGGACCAGCCCCAGCATTTT. Translating gives CASSLGGEDQPQHF. The complete variable domain, with remaining parts taken from reference TRBV7-6 and TRBJ1-5, reads GAGVSQSPRYKVTKRGQDVALRCDPISGHVSLYWYRQALGQGPEFLTYFNYEAQQDKSGLPNDRFSAERPEGSISTLTIQRTEQRDSAMYRCASSLGGEDQPQHFGDGTRLSIL.

This clone turned up a few times. This sequence joins TRBV6-6 and TRBJ2-4, with D perhaps matching TRBD1 (5 bases). V was pared by 7 bases and J by 3 bases, with 13 bases between. The CDR3 is 14 residues long. Germline V CDR1 and CDR2: MNHNY, SVGAGI (reference sequence). This CDR3 reads CASTSDSLKNIQYF. CDR3 sequence (DNA): TGTGCCAGCACCTCCGACAGTCTCAAAAACATTCAGTACTTC.